This T cell receptor (beta chain) is drawn from a study of T cells in Graves' hyperthyroidism and ophthalmopathy. Regarding this clonotype: The antigen is undetermined.

From RNA transcripts, TCR beta CDR3 regions were amplified. TCR CDR3 underwent first-round RT-PCR with the HTBI primer set. MiXCR, applied by TCRdb to the multiplex PCR reads, yields one record per CDR3 protein. Of 550,000 to 850,000 distinct CDR3 sequences listed, roughly a sixth are singletons. This CDR3 is 14 amino acids long. Trimming removed 6 bases at V and 7 bases at J, with 18 bases between. Before ophthalmopathy appeared, progressors gave blood at initial hyperthyroidism diagnosis. Each 10 ml fresh peripheral blood draw supplied the PBMCs. Regarding the study as a whole: Among clonotypes expanded in thyroid above 0.001, most were also found in blood. In validation, the model predicted ophthalmopathy. These predictions came a median 6.5 months before onset.

The chain has TRBV12-3 or TRBV12-4 and TRBJ1-2; D is ambiguous. The sample taken for sequencing was blood. The source is a woman aged 50 to 60 with Graves' hyperthyroidism that later progressed to Graves' ophthalmopathy. CDR3 sequence reads: CASSHGPLDPGYTF. The CDR3 nucleotides read TGTGCCAGCAGCCACGGCCCCCTGGATCCTGGCTACACCTTC.